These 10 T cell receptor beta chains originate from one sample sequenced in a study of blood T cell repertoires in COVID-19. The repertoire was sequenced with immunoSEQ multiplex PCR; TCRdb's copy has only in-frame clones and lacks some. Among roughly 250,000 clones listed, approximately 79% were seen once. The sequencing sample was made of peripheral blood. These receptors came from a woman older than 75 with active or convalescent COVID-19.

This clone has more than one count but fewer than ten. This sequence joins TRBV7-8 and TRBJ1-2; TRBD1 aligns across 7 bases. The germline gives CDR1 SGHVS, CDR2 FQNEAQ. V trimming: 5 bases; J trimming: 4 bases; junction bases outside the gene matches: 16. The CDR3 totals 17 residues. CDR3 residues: CASSPRPLQGLGYGYTF. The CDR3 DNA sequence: TGTGCCAGCAGCCCAAGACCCCTACAGGGGTTGGGCTATGGCTACACCTTC.

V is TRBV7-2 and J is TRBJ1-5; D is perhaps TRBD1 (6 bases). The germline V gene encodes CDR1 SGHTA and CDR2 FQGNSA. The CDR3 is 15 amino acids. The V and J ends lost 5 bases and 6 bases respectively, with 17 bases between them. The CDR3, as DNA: TGTGCCAGCAGCCAAACAGGGATTTGGGTTCAGCCCCAGCATTTT. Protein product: CASSQTGIWVQPQHF.

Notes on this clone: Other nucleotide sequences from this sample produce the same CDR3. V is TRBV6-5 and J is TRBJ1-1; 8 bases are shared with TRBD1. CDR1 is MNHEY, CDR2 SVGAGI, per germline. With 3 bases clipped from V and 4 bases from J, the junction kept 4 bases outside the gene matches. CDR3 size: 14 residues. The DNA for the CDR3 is TGTGCCAGCAGTTATCAGGGGGCCTTCACTGAAGCTTTCTTT. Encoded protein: CASSYQGAFTEAFF.

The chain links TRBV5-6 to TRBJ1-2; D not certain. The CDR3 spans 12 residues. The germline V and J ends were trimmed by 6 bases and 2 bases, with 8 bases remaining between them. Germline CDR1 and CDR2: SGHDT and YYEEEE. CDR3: CASKERNYGYTF. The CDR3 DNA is TGTGCCAGCAAGGAGAGGAACTATGGCTACACCTTC.

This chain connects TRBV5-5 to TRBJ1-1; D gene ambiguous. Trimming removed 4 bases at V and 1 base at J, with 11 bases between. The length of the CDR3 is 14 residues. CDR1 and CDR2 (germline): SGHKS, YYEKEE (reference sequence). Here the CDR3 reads CASSLDPENTEAFF. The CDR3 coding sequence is TGTGCCAGCAGCCTGGACCCAGAGAACACTGAAGCTTTCTTT.

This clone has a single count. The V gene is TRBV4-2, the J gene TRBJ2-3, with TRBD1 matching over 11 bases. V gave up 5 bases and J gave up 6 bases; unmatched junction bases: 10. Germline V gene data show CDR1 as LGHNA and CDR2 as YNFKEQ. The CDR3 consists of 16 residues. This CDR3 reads CASSARGGQGGDTQYF. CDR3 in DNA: TGTGCCAGCAGCGCCCGTGGGGGACAGGGGGGGGATACGCAGTATTTT.

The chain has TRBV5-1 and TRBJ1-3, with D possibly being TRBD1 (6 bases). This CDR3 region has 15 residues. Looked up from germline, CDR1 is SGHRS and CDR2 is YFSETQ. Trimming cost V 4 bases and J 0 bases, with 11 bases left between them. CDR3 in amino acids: CASSLQGFSGNTIYF. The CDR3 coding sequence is TGCGCCAGCAGCCTACAGGGTTTCTCTGGAAACACCATATATTTT.

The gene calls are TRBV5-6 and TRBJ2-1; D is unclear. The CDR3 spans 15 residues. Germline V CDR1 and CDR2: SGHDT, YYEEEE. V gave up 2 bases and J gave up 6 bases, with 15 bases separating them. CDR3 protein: CASSLRLGPFNEQFF. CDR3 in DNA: TGTGCCAGCAGCTTAAGGCTTGGGCCGTTCAATGAGCAGTTCTTC.

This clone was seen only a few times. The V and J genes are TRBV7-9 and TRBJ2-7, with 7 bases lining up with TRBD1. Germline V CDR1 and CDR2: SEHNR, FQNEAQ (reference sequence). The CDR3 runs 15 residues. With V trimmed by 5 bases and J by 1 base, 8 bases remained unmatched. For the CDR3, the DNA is TGTGCCAGCAGCCCCGATTGGGGACAGTCCTACGAGCAGTACTTC. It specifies CASSPDWGQSYEQYF. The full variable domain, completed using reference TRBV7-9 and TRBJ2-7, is DTGVSQNPRHKITKRGQNVTFRCDPISEHNRLYWYRQTLGQGPEFLTYFQNEAQLEKSRLLSDRFSAERPKGSFSTLEIQRTEQGDSAMYLCASSPDWGQSYEQYFGPGTRLTVT.

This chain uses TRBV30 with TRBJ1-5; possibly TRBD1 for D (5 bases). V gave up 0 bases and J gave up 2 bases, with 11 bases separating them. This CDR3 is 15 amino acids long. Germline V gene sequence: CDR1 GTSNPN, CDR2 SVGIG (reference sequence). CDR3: CAWSVSGGGNQPQHF. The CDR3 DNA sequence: TGTGCCTGGAGTGTGTCCGGGGGTGGCAATCAGCCCCAGCATTTT.